The TCR beta chain under discussion was sequenced for a study of T cell repertoires in cytomegalovirus infection. A few counts support this clonotype. What it binds is unknown. General observations from the study: Dominating the ex vivo response were TCR beta clonotypes that were CMV-specific and HLA-C-restricted.

TCRdb itself ran the reads through MiXCR, one entry per CDR3 protein. The sample has more than 400,000 distinct CDR3 sequences, about 25% seen once. Trimming took 3 bases from V and 0 from J; bases not matched to a gene: 1. Germline values: CDR1 LNHDA, CDR2 SQIVND (reference sequence). This CDR3 is built from 14 residues. This TCR came from a human donor in good health (CMV status not recorded). Some clones in this sample may be carry-over from other donors' samples. The chain couples TRBV19 to TRBJ1-1; 7 bases are shared with TRBD1. The sample consisted of PBMCs. CDR3 amino acids: CASSMDRMNTEAFF. The CDR3 DNA sequence: TGTGCCAGTAGTATGGACAGGATGAACACTGAAGCTTTCTTT. Full variable domain (remainder filled in from reference TRBV19 and TRBJ1-1): DGGITQSPKYLFRKEGQNVTLSCEQNLNHDAMYWYRQDPGQGLRLIYYSQIVNDFQKGDIAEGYSVSREKKESFPLTVTSAQKNPTAFYLCASSMDRMNTEAFFGQGTRLTVV.